This TCR beta chain was recovered during a study of blood T cells in healthy people across ages. Study conclusions and caveats: Researchers report that TCR beta diversity correlated strongly with naive T cell percentage. Measured against age, TCR beta diversity per million T cells decreased in a roughly linear manner.

This clonotype showed up many times. Its antigen is unidentified. Combining a sample-barcoded 5' primer with a J-beta primer mix, a second PCR ran for 7 to 11 cycles. TCRdb analysed the 5' RACE reads with MiXCR anew, one entry per CDR3 protein. The repertoire holds about 1.5 million distinct CDR3 sequences, with roughly two fifths as singletons. V lost 4 bases to trimming and J lost 3 bases, with 10 bases between them. The CDR3 sequence is 14 residues long. The germline V gene encodes CDR1 SGHTA and CDR2 FQGNSA. Every sample gave at least 6 micrograms of total RNA when it was extracted. This TCR was sampled from a woman in her late teens or twenties in good health. The sequenced sample was blood. The V and J genes are TRBV7-2 and TRBJ1-5; D is possibly TRBD1 (5 bases). CDR3 nucleotides: TGTGCCAGCAGCTCCAGACAGTCCAATCAGCCCCAGCATTTT. It yields the protein CASSSRQSNQPQHF. The full variable domain, completed using reference TRBV7-2 and TRBJ1-5, is GAGVSQSPSNKVTEKGKDVELRCDPISGHTALYWYRQSLGQGLEFLIYFQGNSAPDKSGLPSDRFSAERTGGSVSTLTIQRTQQEDSAVYLCASSSRQSNQPQHFGDGTRLSIL.